This TCR beta chain was obtained from a study of breast tumors, draining lymph nodes, adjacent tissues (dated by TCRdb to 2015 to 2016). With respect to the entire study: In breast cancer patients, the study compared the TCR beta repertoires of tumor, adjacent nontumor tissue and axillary lymph nodes. The study aimed to assess the relationships and possible T-cell exchange between tumor, surrounding tissue and draining lymph node repertoires in human breast cancer.

The sample holds one count of this clonotype. What this receptor recognizes is not known. One end of the junction fails to match germline, which may point to a read error. Here is what the overall study found, with its caveats: The similarity between tumor and nontumor tissue repertoires was significantly greater in luminal-like breast cancer than in basal-like breast cancer. Rather than being directly demonstrated, the conclusion that tumor T cells originate in lymph nodes was presented as consistent with a hypothesis. The data were considered consistent with the idea that most tumor T cells come from the lymph node and then expand in tumor tissue. Tumors showed preferential V and J gene usage, and their T-cell repertoire diversity fell below that of lymph nodes yet above that of nontumor tissue.

From the cysteine through the phenylalanine, the CDR3 covers 17 amino acids. Solely the CDR3 DNA is kept, with 51 bases framed from the first base. The germline V gene (reference sequence) yields SEHNR for CDR1 and FQNEAQ for CDR2. The lymph node samples were taken from the axillary draining lymph nodes of breast cancer patients. For sequencing, an Illumina HiSeq 2000 was employed. Multiplex PCR amplification was used to build the TCR beta chain libraries. High-throughput sequencing was used to analyze the amplified TCR beta chain products. Using fastp at Q25 and MiXCR, TCRdb reprocessed the public reads and kept productive beta chains. Each entry merges the rows of one CDR3 protein and shows their most common DNA and genes. In all, the sample holds under 250,000 distinct CDR3 sequences, and less than 40% of those were seen once. Jointly, the top ten make up just over 1.4% of the sample.

This sequence was found in a female donor with breast cancer. Some clones in this sample may be carry-over from other donors' samples. The rearrangement joined TRBV7-9 to TRBJ1-4; the D gene remains uncertain. Source material: axillary lymph node tissue. The CDR3 loop reads CASGLALNKGSNEKLFF. In nucleotide form, the sequence is TGCGCCAGCGGCTTAGCGCTAAATAAGGGATCTAATGAAAAACTGTTTTTT. Outside the CDR3, residues come from the reference TRBV7-9 and TRBJ1-4 proteins, so the full variable domain is: DTGVSQNPRHKITKRGQNVTFRCDPISEHNRLYWYRQTLGQGPEFLTYFQNEAQLEKSRLLSDRFSAERPKGSFSTLEIQRTEQGDSAMYLCASGLALNKGSNEKLFFGSGTQLSVL.